The source of this T cell receptor (beta chain) is a study of long-term antiretroviral therapy in people with HIV. Assay version v3.0 of immunoSEQ was used, and it was run at survey level. Sequencing was performed with immunoSEQ multiplex PCR; in TCRdb, only in-frame clones are kept and a portion is missing. The data contain more than 20,000 clones, 86% of them singletons. CDR1 and CDR2 (germline): MNHEY, SMNVEV (reference sequence). Between the trimmed V and J ends, which lost 4 bases and 6 bases, there was a span of 20 bases. The CDR3 runs to 16 residues. This receptor was taken from a middle-aged man with HIV. This chain uses TRBV27 with TRBJ2-3; D possibly corresponds to TRBD1 (5 bases). Sample: unsorted PBMCs, taken roughly 2.6 years after starting antiretroviral therapy. The CDR3 loop is CASSSMQGVKGDTQYF. The CDR3 DNA reads TGTGCCAGCAGTTCTATGCAGGGCGTGAAGGGGGATACGCAGTATTTT.